The 17 T cell receptor beta chains below come from one sample, sequenced in a study of T cell responses to AZD1222 COVID-19 vaccine. Only in-frame clones appear in the TCRdb table, and some are missing; sequencing was by immunoSEQ multiplex PCR. The data contain under 200,000 clones, 85% to 95% of them seen just once; the ten biggest clones take up about 3.9%. The material was peripheral blood, obtained on day 0 of AZD1222 vaccination. These receptors came from an adult in good health.

The chain uses TRBV19 and TRBJ1-3; no firm D call. CDR1 is LNHDA and CDR2 is SQIVND in the germline V gene (reference sequence). V dropped 8 bases and J dropped 2 bases, with 13 bases sitting between them. This CDR3 is built from 14 residues. CDR3 nucleotides: TGTGCCAGTGGAATCCTGGAAACTGGAAACACCATATATTTT. This encodes CASGILETGNTIYF.

The V call is TRBV20-1, the J call TRBJ2-7; 9 nucleotides agree with TRBD1. CDR1 and CDR2 (germline): DFQATT, SNEGSKA (reference sequence). The CDR3 extends over 11 amino acids. The V gene end was trimmed by 6 bases and the J gene end by 6 bases; junction bases not matched to a gene: 3. This CDR3 reads CSAGQGPEQYF. The CDR3 region has the DNA TGCAGTGCCGGACAGGGGCCCGAGCAGTACTTC.

The J gene is TRBJ1-1, the V gene TRBV11-2; a weak D match, TRBD1 (6 bases). Germline loops: CDR1 SGHAT, CDR2 FQNNGV. The CDR3 has 16 amino acids. The V and J ends lost 5 bases and 0 bases respectively, with 16 bases between them. In DNA form, the CDR3 reads TGTGCCAGCAGCCAAAGGGGGGCTTATATGAACACTGAAGCTTTCTTT. This gives the protein CASSQRGAYMNTEAFF. The full variable domain, completed using reference TRBV11-2 and TRBJ1-1, is EAGVAQSPRYKIIEKRQSVAFWCNPISGHATLYWYQQILGQGPKLLIQFQNNGVVDDSQLPKDRFSAERLKGVDSTLKIQPAKLEDSAVYLCASSQRGAYMNTEAFFGQGTRLTVV.

In DNA form, the CDR3 reads TGTGCCAGCAGCCGCCCTTACGCCTTCACGGATGGCTACACCTTC. Translation gives CASSRPYAFTDGYTF. The rearrangement uses TRBV5-4 and TRBJ1-2; no clear D. V lost 4 bases to trimming and J lost 6 bases, with 19 bases between them. CDR1 is SGHNT and CDR2 is YYREEE in the germline V gene (reference sequence). This CDR3 comprises 15 residues.

The chain employs TRBV4-1 and TRBJ1-2, with 9 positions matching TRBD1. Trimming removed 4 bases from V and 6 bases from J; junction bases left unmatched: 9. This CDR3 is built from 15 residues. The V gene's germline CDR1 is MGHRA and CDR2 YSYEKL. The CDR3 DNA sequence: TGCGCCAGCAGCCTACCGGGACAGGGAAGGGATGGCTACACCTTC. It encodes CASSLPGQGRDGYTF.

This clone was observed once. This chain joins TRBV6-2 or TRBV6-3 and TRBJ1-1, with TRBD1 identical over 10 bases. Trimming cost V 6 bases and J 3 bases; bases outside gene matches: 13. The CDR3 consists of 17 residues. Germline V gene data show CDR1 as MNHEY and CDR2 as SVGEGT. The CDR3 protein is CASSPQTGGYLDTEAFF. The CDR3 DNA reads TGTGCCAGCAGCCCTCAGACAGGGGGCTATTTGGACACTGAAGCTTTCTTT.

The chain has TRBV14 and TRBJ2-3; D perhaps matches TRBD2 (5 bases). This CDR3 comprises 15 residues. Trimming stripped 4 bases from V and 0 bases from J, with 11 bases between. CDR1 is SGHDN and CDR2 is FVKESK in the germline V gene. CDR3 region: CASSRGRSSTDTQYF. For the CDR3, the DNA is TGTGCCAGCAGCCGAGGGAGATCTAGCACAGATACGCAGTATTTT.

This clone was seen only a few times. The chain has TRBV28 and TRBJ1-1; D gene uncertain. The CDR3 spans 16 residues. V lost 6 bases to trimming and J lost 4 bases, with 21 bases between them. Germline lookup yields CDR1 MDHEN and CDR2 SYDVKM. In DNA, the CDR3 is TGTGCCAGCAGGCTTCGACTCATCCCAGGAGGCACTGAAGCTTTCTTT. Its protein product is CASRLRLIPGGTEAFF.

The chain has TRBV6-5 and TRBJ2-1, with D tentatively TRBD2 (5 bases). This CDR3 has 11 residues. Germline-derived CDR1 and CDR2 are MNHEY and SVGAGI. Trimming took 6 bases from V and 9 from J, leaving 9 bases between them. CDR3 coding DNA: TGTGCCAGCAGGCGGAGGTCTGAGCAGTTCTTC. Encoded protein: CASRRRSEQFF.

The chain carries TRBV11-3 and TRBJ2-3; TRBD2 matches at 7 bases. Trimming at V came to 4 bases and at J to 3 bases, leaving 13 bases not matched to a gene. The CDR3 totals 17 residues. CDR1 and CDR2 (germline): SGHNT, YENEEA. CDR3 nucleotide sequence: TGTGCCAGCAGCTCCGGGGTGCGCGGGGGATCAACAGATACGCAGTATTTT. Residues: CASSSGVRGGSTDTQYF.

V usage is TRBV7-9 and J usage is TRBJ1-6; perhaps TRBD1 as D (5 bases). Trimming took off 4 bases at V and 8 bases at J, with 12 bases between the two ends. This CDR3 has 14 amino acids. Germline CDR1 SEHNR, CDR2 FQNEAQ (reference sequence). In DNA, the CDR3 is TGTGCCAGCAGCTCCGGACACGCTGATTCACCCCTCCACTTT. Protein product: CASSSGHADSPLHF.

This chain links TRBV6-5 with TRBJ2-5; D is ambiguous. The CDR3 is made up of 13 amino acids. In germline, CDR1 is MNHEY, CDR2 SVGAGI. Trimming pared 5 bases from V and 2 bases from J, leaving 9 bases between. In nucleotides, the CDR3 is TGTGCCAGCAGTCGTGGACCTCAAGAGACCCAGTACTTC. This encodes CASSRGPQETQYF.

The genes are TRBV19 and TRBJ2-7; D is perhaps TRBD2 (6 bases). Germline V gene sequence: CDR1 LNHDA, CDR2 SQIVND (reference sequence). Trimming shortened V by 1 base and J by 0 bases, and 19 bases separated the two germline ends. CDR3 length equals 18 residues. This CDR3 is CASSIVAGSKGSSYEQYF. The CDR3 DNA follows: TGTGCCAGTAGTATAGTTGCGGGGTCAAAGGGCAGCTCCTACGAGCAGTACTTC.

This sequence joins TRBV7-6 and TRBJ1-3; D is possibly TRBD1 (5 bases). The CDR3 is 15 amino acids. The germline CDR1 and CDR2 sequences are SGHVS and FNYEAQ. Trimming took off 4 bases at V and 0 bases at J, with 10 bases between the two ends. CDR3 in DNA: TGTGCCAGCAGCTCGGGGGGGTCCTCTGGAAACACCATATATTTT. Its translation: CASSSGGSSGNTIYF.

The CDR3 loop is CASSPRVGYGYTF. The DNA of the CDR3 is TGTGCCAGCTCACCACGTGTAGGCTATGGCTACACCTTC. The chain uses TRBV18 and TRBJ1-2; D unclear. There are 13 residues in the CDR3. CDR1 is KGHSH, CDR2 LQKENI, per germline. V was clipped by 1 base and J by 4 bases, with 7 bases between them.

The rearrangement links TRBV20-1 to TRBJ1-2, with TRBD1 as a possible D gene (6 bases). The V and J ends lost 3 bases and 5 bases respectively, with 13 bases between them. Germline CDR1 and CDR2: DFQATT and SNEGSKA (reference sequence). The CDR3 has 13 residues. CDR3 in amino acids: CSASLDSRYGYTF. The DNA for the CDR3 is TGCAGTGCTAGTCTGGACAGTAGATATGGCTACACCTTC.

The chain joins TRBV18 to TRBJ2-3; 8 bases are a match to TRBD2. The CDR3 consists of 17 residues. The J segment lost 2 bases and the V segment lost 1 base, leaving 8 bases of the junction unmatched. Germline CDR1 KGHSH, CDR2 LQKENI. CDR3 loop: CASSPLSGLGFTDTQYF. CDR3 nucleotides: TGTGCCAGCTCACCACTTTCGGGACTAGGTTTCACAGATACGCAGTATTTT.